This TCR beta chain was identified in a study of T cells in Graves' hyperthyroidism and ophthalmopathy. This clonotype was observed many times. Researchers took RNA transcripts and amplified the TCR beta CDR3 regions from them. The HTBI set primed first-round TCR CDR3 RT-PCR. One entry per CDR3 protein results from TCRdb running MiXCR on the multiplex PCR reads. The table lists 300,000 or so distinct CDR3 sequences, around a sixth of them singletons. The CDR3 totals 12 residues. V lost 11 bases to trimming and J lost 8 bases, with 18 bases between them. Germline V lookup: CDR1 MDHEN, CDR2 SYDVKM. Input material: blood. This sequence joins TRBV28 and TRBJ2-5; D is tentatively TRBD1 or TRBD2 (5 bases each). This receptor was obtained from a man aged 25 to 40 with Graves' hyperthyroidism. CDR3 residues: CASGTLGITQYF. The CDR3 bases are TGTGCCTCCGGGACCCTAGGTATTACCCAGTACTTC.